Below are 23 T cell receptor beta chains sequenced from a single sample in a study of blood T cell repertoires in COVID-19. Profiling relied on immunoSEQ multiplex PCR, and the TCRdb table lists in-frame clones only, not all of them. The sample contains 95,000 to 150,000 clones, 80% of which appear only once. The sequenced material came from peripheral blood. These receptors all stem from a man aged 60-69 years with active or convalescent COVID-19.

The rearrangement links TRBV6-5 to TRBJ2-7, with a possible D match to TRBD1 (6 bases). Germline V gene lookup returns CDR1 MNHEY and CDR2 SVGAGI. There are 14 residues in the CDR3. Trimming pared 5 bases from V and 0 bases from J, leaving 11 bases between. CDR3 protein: CASSHNRDSYEQYF. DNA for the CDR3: TGTGCCAGCAGTCATAACAGGGACTCCTACGAGCAGTACTTC.

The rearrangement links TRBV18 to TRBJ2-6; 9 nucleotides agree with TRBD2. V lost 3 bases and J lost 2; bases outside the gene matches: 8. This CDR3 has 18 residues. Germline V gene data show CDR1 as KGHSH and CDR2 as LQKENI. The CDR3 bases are TGTGCCAGCTCACCCCTAGCGGGATCCTCTCCTGGGGCCAACGTCCTGACTTTC. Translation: CASSPLAGSSPGANVLTF.

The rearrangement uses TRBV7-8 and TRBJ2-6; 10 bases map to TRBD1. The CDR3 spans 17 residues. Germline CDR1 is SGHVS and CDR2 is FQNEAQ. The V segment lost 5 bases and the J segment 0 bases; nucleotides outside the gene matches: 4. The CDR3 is CASSAGQGNSGANVLTF. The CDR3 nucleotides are TGTGCCAGCAGCGCGGGACAGGGGAACTCTGGGGCCAACGTCCTGACTTTC. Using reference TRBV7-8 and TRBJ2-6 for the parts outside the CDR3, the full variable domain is GAGVSQSPRYKVAKRGQDVALRCDPISGHVSLFWYQQALGQGPEFLTYFQNEAQLDKSGLPSDRFFAERPEGSVSTLKIQRTQQEDSAVYLCASSAGQGNSGANVLTFGAGSRLTVL.

The CDR3 DNA sequence: TGCAGTGCTAGTTGGCTAGCGGGAGATACGCAGTATTTT. Its translation is CSASWLAGDTQYF. The chain uses TRBV20-1 and TRBJ2-3; 8 bases align to TRBD2. Germline V gives CDR1 DFQATT, CDR2 SNEGSKA (reference sequence). The CDR3 loop spans 13 amino acids. V lost 3 bases and J lost 5; bases outside the gene matches: 4.

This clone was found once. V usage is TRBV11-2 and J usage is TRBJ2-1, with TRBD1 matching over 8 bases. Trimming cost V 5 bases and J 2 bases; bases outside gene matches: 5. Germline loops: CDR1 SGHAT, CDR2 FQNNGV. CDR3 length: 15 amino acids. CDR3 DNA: TGTGCCAGCAGCGACAGGGGTCGGACCTACAATGAGCAGTTCTTC. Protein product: CASSDRGRTYNEQFF.

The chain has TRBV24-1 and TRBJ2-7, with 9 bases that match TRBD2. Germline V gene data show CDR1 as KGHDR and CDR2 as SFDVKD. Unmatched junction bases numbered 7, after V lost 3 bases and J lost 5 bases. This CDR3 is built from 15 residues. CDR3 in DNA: TGTGCCACCAGTGATGTCATTAGCGGGAGCGACGAGCAGTACTTC. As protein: CATSDVISGSDEQYF.

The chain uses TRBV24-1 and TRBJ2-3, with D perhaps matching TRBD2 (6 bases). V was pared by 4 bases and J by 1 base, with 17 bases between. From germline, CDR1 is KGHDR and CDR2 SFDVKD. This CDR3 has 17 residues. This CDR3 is CATSDLGRGSGTDTQYF. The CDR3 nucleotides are TGTGCCACCAGTGACCTCGGCCGGGGGTCTGGCACAGATACGCAGTATTTT.

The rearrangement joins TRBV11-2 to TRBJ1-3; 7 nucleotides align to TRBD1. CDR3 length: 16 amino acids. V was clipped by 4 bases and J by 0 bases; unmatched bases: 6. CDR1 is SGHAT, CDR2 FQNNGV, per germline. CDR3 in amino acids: CASSSGTVNSGNTIYF. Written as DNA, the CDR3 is TGTGCCAGCAGCTCCGGGACAGTAAACTCTGGAAACACCATATATTTT. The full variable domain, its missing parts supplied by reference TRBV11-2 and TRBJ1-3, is EAGVAQSPRYKIIEKRQSVAFWCNPISGHATLYWYQQILGQGPKLLIQFQNNGVVDDSQLPKDRFSAERLKGVDSTLKIQPAKLEDSAVYLCASSSGTVNSGNTIYFGEGSWLTVV.

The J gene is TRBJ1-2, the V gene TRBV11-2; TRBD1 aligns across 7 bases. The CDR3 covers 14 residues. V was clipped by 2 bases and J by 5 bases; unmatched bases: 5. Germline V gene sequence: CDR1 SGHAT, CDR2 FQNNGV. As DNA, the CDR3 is TGTGCCAGCAGCTTAACCCGGACAGGTTATGGCTACACCTTC. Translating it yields CASSLTRTGYGYTF.

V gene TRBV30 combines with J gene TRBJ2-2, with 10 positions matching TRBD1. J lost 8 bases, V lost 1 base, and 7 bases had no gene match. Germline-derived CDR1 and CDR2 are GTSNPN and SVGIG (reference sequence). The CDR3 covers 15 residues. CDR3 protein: CAWSAWGQGFGELFF. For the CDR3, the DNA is TGTGCCTGGAGTGCCTGGGGACAGGGGTTTGGGGAGCTGTTTTTT.

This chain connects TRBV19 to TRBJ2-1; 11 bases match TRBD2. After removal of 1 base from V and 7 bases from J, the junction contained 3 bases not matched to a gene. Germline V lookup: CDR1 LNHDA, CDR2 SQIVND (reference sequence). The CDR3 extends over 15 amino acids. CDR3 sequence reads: CASSIVAGGGNEQFF. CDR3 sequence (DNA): TGTGCCAGTAGTATAGTAGCGGGAGGGGGGAATGAGCAGTTCTTC.

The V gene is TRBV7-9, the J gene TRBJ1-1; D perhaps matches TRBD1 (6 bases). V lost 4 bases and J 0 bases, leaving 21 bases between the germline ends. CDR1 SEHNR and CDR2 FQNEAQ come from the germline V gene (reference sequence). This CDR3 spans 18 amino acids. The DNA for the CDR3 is TGTGCCAGCAGCTCTGAGACAGGCCCGGGGCTCATGAACACTGAAGCTTTCTTT. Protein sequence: CASSSETGPGLMNTEAFF.

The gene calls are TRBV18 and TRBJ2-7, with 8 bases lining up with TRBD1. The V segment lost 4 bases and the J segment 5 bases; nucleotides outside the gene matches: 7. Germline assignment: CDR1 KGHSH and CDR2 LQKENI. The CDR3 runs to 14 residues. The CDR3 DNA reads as TGTGCCAGCTCACTCCAGGGGGCCCAGGACGAGCAGTACTTC. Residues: CASSLQGAQDEQYF.

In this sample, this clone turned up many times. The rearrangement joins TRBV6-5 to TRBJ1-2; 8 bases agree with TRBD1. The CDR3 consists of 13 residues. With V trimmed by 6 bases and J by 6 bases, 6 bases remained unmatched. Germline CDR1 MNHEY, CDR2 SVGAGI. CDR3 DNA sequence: TGTGCCAGCAGCACCGGACAGGGAAATGGCTACACCTTC. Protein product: CASSTGQGNGYTF.

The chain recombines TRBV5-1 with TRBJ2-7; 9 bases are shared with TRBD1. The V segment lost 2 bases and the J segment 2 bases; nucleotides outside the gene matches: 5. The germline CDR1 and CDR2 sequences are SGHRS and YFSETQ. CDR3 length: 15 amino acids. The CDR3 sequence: CASSFTGGLTYEQYF. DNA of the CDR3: TGCGCCAGCAGCTTCACAGGGGGCCTTACCTACGAGCAGTACTTC. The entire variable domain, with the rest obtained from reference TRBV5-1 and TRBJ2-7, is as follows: KAGVTQTPRYLIKTRGQQVTLSCSPISGHRSVSWYQQTPGQGLQFLFEYFSETQRNKGNFPGRFSGRQFSNSRSEMNVSTLELGDSALYLCASSFTGGLTYEQYFGPGTRLTVT.

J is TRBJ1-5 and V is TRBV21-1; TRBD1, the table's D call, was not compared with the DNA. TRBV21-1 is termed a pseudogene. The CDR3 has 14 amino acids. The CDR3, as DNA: TGTGCCAGCAGTAACAGGGATAGCAATCAGCCCCAGCATTTT. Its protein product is CASSNRDSNQPQHF.

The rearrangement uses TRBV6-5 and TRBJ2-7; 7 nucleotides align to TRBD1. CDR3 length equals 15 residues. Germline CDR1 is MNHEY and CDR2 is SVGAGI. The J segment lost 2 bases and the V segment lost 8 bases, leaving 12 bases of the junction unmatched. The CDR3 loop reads CASLAPGDRAYEQYF. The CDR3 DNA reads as TGTGCCAGCTTAGCCCCAGGGGACAGAGCCTACGAGCAGTACTTC.

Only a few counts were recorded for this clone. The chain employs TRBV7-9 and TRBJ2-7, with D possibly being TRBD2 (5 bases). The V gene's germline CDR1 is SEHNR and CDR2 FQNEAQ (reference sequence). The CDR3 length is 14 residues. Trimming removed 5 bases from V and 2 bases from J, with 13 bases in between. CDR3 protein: CASSRVGSAYEQYF. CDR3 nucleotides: TGTGCCAGCAGCCGGGTGGGTAGCGCCTACGAGCAGTACTTC. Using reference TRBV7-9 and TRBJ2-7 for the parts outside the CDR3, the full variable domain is DTGVSQNPRHKITKRGQNVTFRCDPISEHNRLYWYRQTLGQGPEFLTYFQNEAQLEKSRLLSDRFSAERPKGSFSTLEIQRTEQGDSAMYLCASSRVGSAYEQYFGPGTRLTVT.

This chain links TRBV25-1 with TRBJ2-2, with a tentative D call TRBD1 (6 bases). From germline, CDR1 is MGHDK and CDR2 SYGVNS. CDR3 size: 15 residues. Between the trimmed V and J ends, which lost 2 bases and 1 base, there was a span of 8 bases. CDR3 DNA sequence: TGTGCCAGCAGTGAAACAGGGTTGAACACCGGGGAGCTGTTTTTT. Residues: CASSETGLNTGELFF.

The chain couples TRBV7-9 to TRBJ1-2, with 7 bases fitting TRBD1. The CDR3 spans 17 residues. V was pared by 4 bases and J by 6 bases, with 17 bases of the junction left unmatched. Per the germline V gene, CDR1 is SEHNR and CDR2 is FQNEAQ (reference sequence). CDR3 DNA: TGTGCCAGCAGCTCCGAGGGCGTGAGAGGGGGCGCGAATGGCTACACCTTC. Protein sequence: CASSSEGVRGGANGYTF.

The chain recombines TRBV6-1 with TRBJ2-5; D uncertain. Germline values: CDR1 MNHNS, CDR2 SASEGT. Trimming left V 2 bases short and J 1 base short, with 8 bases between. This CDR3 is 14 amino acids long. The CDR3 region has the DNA TGTGCCAGCAGTGAAAACACAGTCCAAGAGACCCAGTACTTC. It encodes CASSENTVQETQYF.

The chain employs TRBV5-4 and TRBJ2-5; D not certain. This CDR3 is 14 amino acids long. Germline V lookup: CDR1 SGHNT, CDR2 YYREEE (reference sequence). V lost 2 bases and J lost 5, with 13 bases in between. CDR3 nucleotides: TGTGCCAGCAGCTTAGACTCCCGGGTGGAGACCCAGTACTTC. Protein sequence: CASSLDSRVETQYF. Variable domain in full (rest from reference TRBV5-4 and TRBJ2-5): ETGVTQSPTHLIKTRGQQVTLRCSSQSGHNTVSWYQQALGQGPQFIFQYYREEENGRGNFPPRFSGLQFPNYSSELNVNALELDDSALYLCASSLDSRVETQYFGPGTRLLVL.

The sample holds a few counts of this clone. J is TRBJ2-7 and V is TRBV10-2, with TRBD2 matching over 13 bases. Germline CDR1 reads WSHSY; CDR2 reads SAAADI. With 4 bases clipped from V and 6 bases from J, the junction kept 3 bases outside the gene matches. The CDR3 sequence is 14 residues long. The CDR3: CASSGGTSGTEQYF. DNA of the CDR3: TGCGCCAGCAGTGGAGGGACTAGCGGGACCGAGCAGTACTTC.